A single sample is the source of the 5 T cell receptor beta chains below, sequenced in a study of T cell responses to AZD1222 COVID-19 vaccine. Clones were sequenced by immunoSEQ multiplex PCR, and TCRdb holds only the in-frame ones, with some missing. The sample contains about 150,000 clones, roughly nine tenths of which appear only once. Sequencing was performed on peripheral blood, taken on day 0 of AZD1222 vaccination. The receptors were gathered from an adult in good health.

The V call is TRBV4-1, the J call TRBJ1-3; weak D call: TRBD1 (5 bases). Germline V gives CDR1 MGHRA, CDR2 YSYEKL. The CDR3 loop spans 16 amino acids. The V end lost 3 bases, the J end lost 2 bases, and 14 bases lay between the germline ends. CDR3 coding DNA: TGCGCCAGCAGCCACGGTAGGGCGGGACCTGGAAACACCATATATTTT. Its protein product is CASSHGRAGPGNTIYF.

In its sample, this clone was seen once. V usage is TRBV19 and J usage is TRBJ2-5; TRBD2 might be the D (6 bases). CDR1 is LNHDA and CDR2 is SQIVND in the germline V gene (reference sequence). Deletions cut 5 bases from V and 1 base from J, with 17 bases between. The CDR3 has 16 amino acids. CDR3: CASSPSGVAAQETQYF. In nucleotides, the CDR3 is TGTGCCAGTAGTCCATCTGGAGTAGCGGCCCAAGAGACCCAGTACTTC.

This chain joins TRBV7-2 and TRBJ1-6; D is unclear. This CDR3 comprises 12 residues. Trimming took 3 bases from V and 4 from J, leaving 1 base between them. The germline V gene has CDR1 SGHTA and CDR2 FQGNSA. The CDR3 sequence is CASSLYNSPLHF. Here the CDR3 DNA reads TGTGCCAGCAGCTTGTATAATTCACCCCTCCACTTT. Together with reference TRBV7-2 and TRBJ1-6, the CDR3 gives the full variable domain: GAGVSQSPSNKVTEKGKDVELRCDPISGHTALYWYRQSLGQGLEFLIYFQGNSAPDKSGLPSDRFSAERTGGSVSTLTIQRTQQEDSAVYLCASSLYNSPLHFGNGTRLTVT.

The table lists this clone with a few counts. The genes are TRBV12-3 or TRBV12-4 and TRBJ2-5, with D possibly being TRBD1 or TRBD2 (5 bases each). The CDR3 extends over 13 amino acids. The V and J ends lost 3 bases and 6 bases respectively, with 11 bases between them. The CDR3 region has the DNA TGTGCCAGCAGTTTCTGGGGGAGTCAGACCCAGTACTTC. Amino acid sequence: CASSFWGSQTQYF.

This chain joins TRBV9 and TRBJ2-7; D could derive from TRBD1 or TRBD2 (5 bases each). Germline V gene data show CDR1 as SGDLS and CDR2 as YYNGEE. Trimming left V 3 bases short and J 5 bases short, with 18 bases between. CDR3 length: 15 amino acids. The CDR3 DNA follows: TGTGCCAGCAGCGGTACCGGGGCCTCTTCTCACGAGCAGTACTTC. This encodes CASSGTGASSHEQYF. The full variable domain, rest sourced from reference TRBV9 and TRBJ2-7, is DSGVTQTPKHLITATGQRVTLRCSPRSGDLSVYWYQQSLDQGLQFLIQYYNGEERAKGNILERFSAQQFPDLHSELNLSSLELGDSALYFCASSGTGASSHEQYFGPGTRLTVT.